This TCR beta chain was identified in a study of OX40 agonist ivuxolimab in advanced cancers. As for the study in general: Head and neck, renal cell, melanoma or hepatocellular carcinoma were the cancers that dose-escalation patients had.

This clone has a single count. This table comes from immunoSEQ multiplex PCR, and its TCRdb copy is limited to in-frame clones, with some not included. This table has roughly 71,000 clones, roughly 85% appearing once. The material sequenced was CD4+ or CD8+ T cells sorted from blood, taken in a trial of the OX40 agonist ivuxolimab. This receptor was identified in an adult with an advanced solid tumor such as melanoma, head and neck, liver or kidney cancer.

For the CDR3, the DNA is TGTGCCAGCAGCTTAGAGCTTCATGGCTACACCTTC. It codes for CASSLELHGYTF. The gene calls are TRBV7-9 and TRBJ1-2; D not certain. There are 12 residues in the CDR3. Trimming took off 1 base at V and 6 bases at J, with 6 bases between the two ends. CDR1 and CDR2 from the germline V gene are SEHNR and FQNEAQ (reference sequence).